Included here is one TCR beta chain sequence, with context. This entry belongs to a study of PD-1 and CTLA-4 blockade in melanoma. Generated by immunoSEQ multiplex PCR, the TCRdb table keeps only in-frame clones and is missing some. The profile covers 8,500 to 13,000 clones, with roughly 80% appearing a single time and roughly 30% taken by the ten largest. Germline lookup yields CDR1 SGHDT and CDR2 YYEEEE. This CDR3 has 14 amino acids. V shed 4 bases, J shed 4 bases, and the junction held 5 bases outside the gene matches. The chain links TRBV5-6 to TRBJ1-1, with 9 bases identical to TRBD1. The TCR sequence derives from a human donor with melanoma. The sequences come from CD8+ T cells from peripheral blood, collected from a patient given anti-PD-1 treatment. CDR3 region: CASSGAQGATEAFF. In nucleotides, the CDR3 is TGTGCCAGCAGCGGGGCACAGGGGGCCACTGAAGCTTTCTTT.